What follows is one T cell receptor (beta chain) and its context. This entry is derived from a study of blood T cell repertoires in COVID-19. At the level of the study: In each case, the material was cDNA or gDNA derived from T cells, B-cell-depleted T cells, or PBMCs.

Produced via immunoSEQ multiplex PCR; TCRdb's table is partial and in-frame only. This sample carries about 220,000 clones, roughly 81% of them seen once, and the ten largest clones take around 3%. V lost 5 bases and J lost 11, with 18 bases in between. This CDR3 contains 14 residues. Per germline, CDR1 MDHEN and CDR2 SYDVKM. This receptor was identified in a man between 50 and 59 years old who had recovered from COVID-19. The chain carries TRBV28 and TRBJ1-4; no definite D call. Sequenced input: peripheral blood. Here the CDR3 reads CASSPTAPAPKLFF. Here the CDR3 DNA reads TGTGCCAGCAGTCCCACAGCCCCAGCCCCCAAACTGTTTTTT.